A selection of T cell receptor beta chains follows, all from one sample in a study of cytomegalovirus exposure and HLA in healthy donors. This table comes from immunoSEQ multiplex PCR, and its TCRdb copy is limited to in-frame clones, with some not included. The sample records 160,000 or so clones, around three quarters being singletons. Sequences were obtained from PBMCs. These receptors came from a woman in her forties in good health and CMV-seronegative. CDR3s leave out the opening cysteine and the closing phenylalanine or tryptophan. The order of the fields is V gene, J gene, CDR3 protein.

TRBV2	TRBJ1-2	ASSEGEGFGYT
TRBV10-3	TRBJ2-3	AAWEGQVIDTQY
TRBV27	TRBJ2-1	AGEAVYNEQF
TRBV7-7	TRBJ2-5	ASSLGLAGGTETQY
TRBV5-6	TRBJ1-2	ASRFTIFDSTDGYT
TRBV5-4	TRBJ2-1	ASKADRGSYNEQF
TRBV2	TRBJ2-7	ASGLAGGLYEQY
TRBV6-1	TRBJ1-2	ASTSGARNYGYT
TRBV5-1	TRBJ2-7	ASSLGPPTYEQY
TRBV19	TRBJ2-7	ASSVKGQGAYEQY
TRBV29-1	TRBJ1-1	SAGVGTEAF
TRBV6-5	TRBJ2-2	ASSFYGQGNTGELF
TRBV28	TRBJ1-5	ATRGGASNQPQH
TRBV5-1	TRBJ1-2	ASGLTGAPNYGYT
TRBV18	TRBJ1-2	ASSPETQGAQGYT
TRBV27	TRBJ2-5	ASSFLGVTAQETQY
TRBV2	TRBJ1-3	ASSGDRTTGGNTIY
TRBV4-2	TRBJ1-4	ASSHPTGDGNEKLF
TRBV6-1	TRBJ1-1	ASSLQGANTEAF
TRBV6-5	TRBJ2-3	ASSSSGRSFDTQY
TRBV5-4	TRBJ1-5	ASSLGGSNQPQH
TRBV7-9	TRBJ1-4	ASSLGGGLREKLF
TRBV30	TRBJ2-2	ACPPSSGTGELF
TRBV5-1	TRBJ2-1	ASSPAEAGVDEQF
TRBV2	TRBJ2-1	ASRGLAASSYNEQF
TRBV6-5	TRBJ2-1	ASSPWDRGFNEQF